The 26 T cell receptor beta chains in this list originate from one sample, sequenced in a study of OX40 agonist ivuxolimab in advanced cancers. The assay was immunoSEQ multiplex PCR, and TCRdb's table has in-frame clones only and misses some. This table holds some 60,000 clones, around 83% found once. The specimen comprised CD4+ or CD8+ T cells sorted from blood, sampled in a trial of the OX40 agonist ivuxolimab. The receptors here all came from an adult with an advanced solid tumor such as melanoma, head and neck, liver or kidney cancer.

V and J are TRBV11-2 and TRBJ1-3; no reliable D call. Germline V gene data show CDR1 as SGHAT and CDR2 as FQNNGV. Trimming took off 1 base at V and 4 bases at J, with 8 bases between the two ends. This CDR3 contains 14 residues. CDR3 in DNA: TGTGCCAGCAGCTTAGTCTCGGGAGGAAACACCATATATTTT. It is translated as CASSLVSGGNTIYF.

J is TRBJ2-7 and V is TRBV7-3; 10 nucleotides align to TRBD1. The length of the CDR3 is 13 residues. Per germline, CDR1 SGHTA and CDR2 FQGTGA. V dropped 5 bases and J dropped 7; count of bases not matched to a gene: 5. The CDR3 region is CASSTGQGREQYF. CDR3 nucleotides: TGTGCCAGCAGCACGGGACAGGGGCGGGAGCAGTACTTC.

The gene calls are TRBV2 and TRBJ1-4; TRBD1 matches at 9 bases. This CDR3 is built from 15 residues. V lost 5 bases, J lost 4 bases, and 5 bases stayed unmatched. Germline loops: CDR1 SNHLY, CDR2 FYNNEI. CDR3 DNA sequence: TGTGCCAGCAGTCCGCCGACAGGGGGTAATGAAAAACTGTTTTTT. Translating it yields CASSPPTGGNEKLFF.

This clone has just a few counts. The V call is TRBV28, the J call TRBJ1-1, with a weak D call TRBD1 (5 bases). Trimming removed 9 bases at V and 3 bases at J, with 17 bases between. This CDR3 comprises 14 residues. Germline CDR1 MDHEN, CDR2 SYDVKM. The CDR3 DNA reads TGTGCCAGTTCGGGGGTCGGGTGGGACACTGAAGCTTTCTTT. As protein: CASSGVGWDTEAFF.

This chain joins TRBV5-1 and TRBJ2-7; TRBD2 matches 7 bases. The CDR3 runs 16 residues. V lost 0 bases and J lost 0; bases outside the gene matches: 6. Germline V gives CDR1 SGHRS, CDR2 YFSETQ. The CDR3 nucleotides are TGCGCCAGCAGCTTGGCCCACGGGAGGCCCTCCTACGAGCAGTACTTC. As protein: CASSLAHGRPSYEQYF. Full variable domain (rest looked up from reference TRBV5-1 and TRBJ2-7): KAGVTQTPRYLIKTRGQQVTLSCSPISGHRSVSWYQQTPGQGLQFLFEYFSETQRNKGNFPGRFSGRQFSNSRSEMNVSTLELGDSALYLCASSLAHGRPSYEQYFGPGTRLTVT.

CDR3 sequence: CASSLDRGRDEQFF. Here the CDR3 DNA reads TGTGCCAGCAGCTTAGACAGGGGGCGGGATGAGCAGTTCTTC. The V call is TRBV7-9, the J call TRBJ2-1; 9 bases map to TRBD1. V lost 1 base and J lost 8; bases outside the gene matches: 3. The CDR3 runs 14 residues. From germline, CDR1 is SEHNR and CDR2 FQNEAQ (reference sequence).

CDR3 DNA sequence: TGCGCCAGCAGCCAAGGCCAAGGACCCATCAATCAGCCCCAGCATTTT. Its translation: CASSQGQGPINQPQHF. The chain combines TRBV4-1 with TRBJ1-5; the D is unclear. CDR3 length equals 16 residues. Deletions cut 1 base from V and 3 bases from J, with 13 bases between. Germline CDR1 MGHRA, CDR2 YSYEKL.

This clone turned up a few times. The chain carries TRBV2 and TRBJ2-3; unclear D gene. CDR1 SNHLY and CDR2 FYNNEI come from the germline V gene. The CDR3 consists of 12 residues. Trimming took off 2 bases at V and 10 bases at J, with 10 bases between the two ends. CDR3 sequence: CASSEQLVAQYF. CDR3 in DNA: TGTGCCAGCAGTGAACAGTTGGTTGCGCAGTATTTT. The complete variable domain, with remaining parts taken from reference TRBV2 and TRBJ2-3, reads EPEVTQTPSHQVTQMGQEVILRCVPISNHLYFYWYRQILGQKVEFLVSFYNNEISEKSEIFDDQFSVERPDGSNFTLKIRSTKLEDSAMYFCASSEQLVAQYFGPGTRLTVL.

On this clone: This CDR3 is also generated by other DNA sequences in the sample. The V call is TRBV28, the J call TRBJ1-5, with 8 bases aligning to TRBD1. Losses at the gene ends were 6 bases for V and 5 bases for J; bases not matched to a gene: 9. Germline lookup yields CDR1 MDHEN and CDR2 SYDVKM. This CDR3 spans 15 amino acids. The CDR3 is CASSPGQGIHQPQHF. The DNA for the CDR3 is TGTGCCAGCAGCCCTGGACAGGGCATTCATCAGCCCCAGCATTTT.

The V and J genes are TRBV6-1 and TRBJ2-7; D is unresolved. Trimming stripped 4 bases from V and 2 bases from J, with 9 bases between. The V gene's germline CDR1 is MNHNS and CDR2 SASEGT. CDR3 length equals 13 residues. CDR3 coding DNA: TGTGCCAGCAGTGGGTCAGCTACCTACGAGCAGTACTTC. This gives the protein CASSGSATYEQYF.

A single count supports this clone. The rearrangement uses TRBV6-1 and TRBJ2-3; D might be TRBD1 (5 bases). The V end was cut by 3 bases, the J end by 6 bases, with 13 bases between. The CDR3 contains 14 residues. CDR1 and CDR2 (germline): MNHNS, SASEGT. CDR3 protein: CASSDRQRRDTQYF. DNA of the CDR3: TGTGCCAGCAGTGACAGACAGAGAAGGGATACGCAGTATTTT.

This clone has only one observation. The chain's CDR3 is CASSGQGLSTDTQYF. The CDR3 coding sequence is TGTGCCAGCAGCGGACAGGGCCTTAGCACAGATACGCAGTATTTT. The chain joins TRBV11-1 to TRBJ2-3; 8 bases fit TRBD1. CDR1 SGHAT and CDR2 FQDESV come from the germline V gene (reference sequence). The trim removed 5 bases at V and 0 bases at J, leaving 4 bases unmatched. CDR3 size: 15 residues. Based on the CDR3 plus reference TRBV11-1 and TRBJ2-3, the full variable domain is EAEVAQSPRYKITEKSQAVAFWCDPISGHATLYWYRQILGQGPELLVQFQDESVVDDSQLPKDRFSAERLKGVDSTLKIQPAELGDSAMYLCASSGQGLSTDTQYFGPGTRLTVL.

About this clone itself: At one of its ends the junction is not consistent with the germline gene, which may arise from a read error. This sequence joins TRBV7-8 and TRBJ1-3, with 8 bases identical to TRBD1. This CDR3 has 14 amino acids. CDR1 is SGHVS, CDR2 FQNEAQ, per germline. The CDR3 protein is CTSSRGLGGNTIYF. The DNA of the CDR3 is TGTACCAGCAGCAGGGGGCTCGGTGGAAACACCATATATTTT.

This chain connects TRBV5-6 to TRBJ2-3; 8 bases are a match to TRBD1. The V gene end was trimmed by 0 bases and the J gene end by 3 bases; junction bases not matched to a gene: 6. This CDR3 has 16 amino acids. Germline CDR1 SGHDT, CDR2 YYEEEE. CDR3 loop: CASSLVEDRATDTQYF. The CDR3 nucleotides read TGTGCCAGCAGCTTGGTCGAGGACAGGGCAACAGATACGCAGTATTTT.

The CDR3 DNA follows: TGTGCCAGCAGACCGGACAGGGCGAACACCGGGGAGCTGTTTTTT. Residues: CASRPDRANTGELFF. The chain couples TRBV2 to TRBJ2-2, with 8 positions matching TRBD1. V trimming: 6 bases; J trimming: 0 bases; junction bases outside the gene matches: 3. Per germline, CDR1 SNHLY and CDR2 FYNNEI. CDR3 length equals 15 residues.

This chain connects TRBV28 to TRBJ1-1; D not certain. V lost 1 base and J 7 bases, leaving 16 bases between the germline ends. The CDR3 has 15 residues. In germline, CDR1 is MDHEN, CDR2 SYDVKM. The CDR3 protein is CASSLYLSLGGEAFF. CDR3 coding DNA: TGTGCCAGCAGTTTATATCTGAGTTTAGGTGGTGAAGCTTTCTTT.

The CDR3 loop is CASRPQGASNQPQHF. CDR3 nucleotides: TGTGCCAGTAGGCCACAGGGGGCCAGCAATCAGCCCCAGCATTTT. J is TRBJ1-5 and V is TRBV19; TRBD1 matches at 9 bases. CDR1 is LNHDA and CDR2 is SQIVND in the germline V gene (reference sequence). Unmatched junction bases numbered 4, after V lost 6 bases and J lost 1 base. The CDR3 runs to 15 residues.

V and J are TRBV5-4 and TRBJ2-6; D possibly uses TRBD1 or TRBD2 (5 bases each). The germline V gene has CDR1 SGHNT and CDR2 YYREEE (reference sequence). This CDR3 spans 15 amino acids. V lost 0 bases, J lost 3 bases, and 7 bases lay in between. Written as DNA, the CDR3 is TGTGCCAGCAGCTTGGGGGGGAGTGGGGCCAACGTCCTGACTTTC. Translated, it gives CASSLGGSGANVLTF.

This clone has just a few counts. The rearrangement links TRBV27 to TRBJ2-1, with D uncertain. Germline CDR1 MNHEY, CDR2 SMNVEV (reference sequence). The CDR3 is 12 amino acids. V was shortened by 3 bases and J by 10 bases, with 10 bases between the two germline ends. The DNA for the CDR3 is TGTGCCAGCAGTTTTATTGGCGCCGAGCAGTTCTTC. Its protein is CASSFIGAEQFF.

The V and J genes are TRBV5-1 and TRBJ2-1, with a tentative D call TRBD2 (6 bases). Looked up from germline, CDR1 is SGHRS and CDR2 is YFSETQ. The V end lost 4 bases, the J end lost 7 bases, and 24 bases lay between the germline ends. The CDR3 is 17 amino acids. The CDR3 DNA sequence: TGCGCCAGCAGCCTACTACGGCGTTCCGGGAGCGGGAATGAGCAGTTCTTC. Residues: CASSLLRRSGSGNEQFF.

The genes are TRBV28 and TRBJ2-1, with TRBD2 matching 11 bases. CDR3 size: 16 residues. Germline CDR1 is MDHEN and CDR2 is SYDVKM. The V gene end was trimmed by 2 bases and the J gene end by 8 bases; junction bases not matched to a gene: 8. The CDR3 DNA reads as TGTGCCAGCAGTTTAGCGGCTAGCGGGGGGTTGGATGAGCAGTTCTTC. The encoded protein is CASSLAASGGLDEQFF.

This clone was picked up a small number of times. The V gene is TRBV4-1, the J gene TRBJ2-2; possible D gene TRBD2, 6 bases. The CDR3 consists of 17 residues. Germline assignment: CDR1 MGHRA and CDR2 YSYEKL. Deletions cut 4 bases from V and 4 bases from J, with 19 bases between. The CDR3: CASSRFPGGDSTGELFF. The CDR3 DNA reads TGCGCCAGCAGCCGCTTTCCTGGAGGGGATTCCACCGGGGAGCTGTTTTTT.

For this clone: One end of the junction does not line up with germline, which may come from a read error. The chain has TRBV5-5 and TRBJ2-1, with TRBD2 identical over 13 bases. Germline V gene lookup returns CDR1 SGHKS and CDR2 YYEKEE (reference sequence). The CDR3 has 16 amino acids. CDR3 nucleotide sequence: TGTGCCAGCACCTTGTTGGGGACTAGCGGGGTTATTGAGCAGTTCTTC. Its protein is CASTLLGTSGVIEQFF. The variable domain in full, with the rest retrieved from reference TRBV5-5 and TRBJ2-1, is DAGVTQSPTHLIKTRGQQVTLRCSPISGHKSVSWYQQVLGQGPQFIFQYYEKEERGRGNFPDRFSARQFPNYSSELNVNALLLGDSALYLCASTLLGTSGVIEQFFGPGTRLTVL.

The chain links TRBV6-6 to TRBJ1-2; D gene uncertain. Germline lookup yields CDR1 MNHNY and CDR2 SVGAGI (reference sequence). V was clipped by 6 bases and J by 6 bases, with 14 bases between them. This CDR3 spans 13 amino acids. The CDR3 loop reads CASSPSPLHGYTF. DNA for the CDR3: TGTGCCAGCAGCCCCTCCCCCCTCCATGGCTACACCTTC.

Written as DNA, the CDR3 is TGTGCCAGCAGCGTAGGACAGATGAACACCGGGGAGCTGTTTTTT. Encoded protein: CASSVGQMNTGELFF. V is TRBV9 and J is TRBJ2-2, with D possibly TRBD1 on 5 matching bases. The CDR3 consists of 15 residues. From germline, CDR1 is SGDLS and CDR2 YYNGEE. V lost 0 bases, J lost 1 base, and 7 bases lay in between.

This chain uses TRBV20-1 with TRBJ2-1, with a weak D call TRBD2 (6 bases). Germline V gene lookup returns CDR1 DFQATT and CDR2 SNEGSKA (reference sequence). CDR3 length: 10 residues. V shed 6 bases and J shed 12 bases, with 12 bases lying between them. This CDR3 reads CSAGGARQFF. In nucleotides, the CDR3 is TGCAGTGCCGGCGGGGCTAGGCAGTTCTTC.